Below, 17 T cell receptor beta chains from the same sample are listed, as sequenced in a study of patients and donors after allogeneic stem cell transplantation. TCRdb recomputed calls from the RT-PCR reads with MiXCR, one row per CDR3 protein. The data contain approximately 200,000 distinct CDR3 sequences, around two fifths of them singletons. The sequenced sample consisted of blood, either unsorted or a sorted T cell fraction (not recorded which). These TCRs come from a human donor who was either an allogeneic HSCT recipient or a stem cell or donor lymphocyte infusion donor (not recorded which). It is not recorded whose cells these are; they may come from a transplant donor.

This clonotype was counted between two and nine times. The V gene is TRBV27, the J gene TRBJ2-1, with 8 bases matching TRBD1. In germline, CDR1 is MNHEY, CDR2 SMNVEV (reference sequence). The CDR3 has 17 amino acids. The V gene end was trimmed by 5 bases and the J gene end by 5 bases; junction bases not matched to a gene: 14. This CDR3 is CASSPGQGRGPNNEQFF. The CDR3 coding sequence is TGTGCCAGCAGTCCCGGACAGGGAAGGGGCCCTAACAATGAGCAGTTCTTC.

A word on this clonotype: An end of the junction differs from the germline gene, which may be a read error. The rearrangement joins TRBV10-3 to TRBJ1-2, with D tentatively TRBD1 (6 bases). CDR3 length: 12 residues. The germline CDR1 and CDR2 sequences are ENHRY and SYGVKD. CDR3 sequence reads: CAISELGHLLFF. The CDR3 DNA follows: TGTGCCATCAGTGAGCTGGGACATCTCCTTTTCTTC.

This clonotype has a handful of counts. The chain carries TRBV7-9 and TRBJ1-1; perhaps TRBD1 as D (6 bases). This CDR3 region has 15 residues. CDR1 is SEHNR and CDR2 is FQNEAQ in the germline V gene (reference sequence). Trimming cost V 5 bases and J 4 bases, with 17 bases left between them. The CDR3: CASSGNRVWGTEAFF. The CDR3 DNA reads TGTGCCAGCAGCGGAAACAGGGTTTGGGGCACTGAAGCTTTCTTT.

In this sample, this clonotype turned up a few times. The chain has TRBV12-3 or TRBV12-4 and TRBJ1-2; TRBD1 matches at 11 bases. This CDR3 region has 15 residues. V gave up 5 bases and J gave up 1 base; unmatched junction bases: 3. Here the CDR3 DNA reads TGTGCCAGCAGTCAGGGACAGGGGGTTAACTATGGCTACACCTTC. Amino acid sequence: CASSQGQGVNYGYTF.

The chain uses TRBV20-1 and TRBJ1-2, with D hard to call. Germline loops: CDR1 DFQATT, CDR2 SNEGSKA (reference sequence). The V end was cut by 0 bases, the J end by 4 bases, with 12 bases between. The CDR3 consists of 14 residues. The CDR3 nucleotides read TGCAGTGCTAGAGATACGGATGACGTCTATGGCTACACCTTC. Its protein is CSARDTDDVYGYTF.

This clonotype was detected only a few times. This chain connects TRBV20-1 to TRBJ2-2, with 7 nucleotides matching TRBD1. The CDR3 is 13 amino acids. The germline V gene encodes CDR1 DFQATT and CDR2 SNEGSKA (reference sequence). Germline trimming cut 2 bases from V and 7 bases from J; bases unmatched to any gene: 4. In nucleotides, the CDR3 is TGCAGTGCTAGAAATAGGGGGCACGGGGAGCTGTTTTTT. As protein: CSARNRGHGELFF.

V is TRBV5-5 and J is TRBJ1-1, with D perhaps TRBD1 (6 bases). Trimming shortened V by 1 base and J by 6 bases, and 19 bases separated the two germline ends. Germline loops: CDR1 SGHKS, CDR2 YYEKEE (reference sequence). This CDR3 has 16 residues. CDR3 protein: CASSLLQGRPSPEAFF. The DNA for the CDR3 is TGTGCCAGCAGCTTGTTACAGGGACGACCCTCCCCTGAAGCTTTCTTT.

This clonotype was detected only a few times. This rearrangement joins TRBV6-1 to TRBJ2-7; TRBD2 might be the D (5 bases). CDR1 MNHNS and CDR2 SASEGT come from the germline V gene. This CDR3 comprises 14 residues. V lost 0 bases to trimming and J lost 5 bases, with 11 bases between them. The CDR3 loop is CASSEAVEEDEQYF. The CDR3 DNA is TGTGCCAGCAGTGAAGCGGTCGAGGAGGACGAGCAGTACTTC.

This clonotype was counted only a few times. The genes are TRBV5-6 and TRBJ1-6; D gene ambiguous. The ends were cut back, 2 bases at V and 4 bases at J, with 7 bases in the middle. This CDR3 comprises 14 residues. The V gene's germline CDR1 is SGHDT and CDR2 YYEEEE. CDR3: CASSFQRYNSPLHF. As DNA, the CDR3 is TGTGCCAGCAGCTTTCAGCGGTATAATTCACCCCTCCACTTT.

Here the CDR3 reads CASTPGGGGSYNEQFF. CDR3 in DNA: TGTGCCAGCACCCCTGGGGGGGGAGGATCCTACAATGAGCAGTTCTTC. The chain links TRBV9 to TRBJ2-1, with 7 bases matching TRBD2. Per germline, CDR1 SGDLS and CDR2 YYNGEE. The CDR3 length is 16 residues. The V gene end was trimmed by 6 bases and the J gene end by 1 base; junction bases not matched to a gene: 10.

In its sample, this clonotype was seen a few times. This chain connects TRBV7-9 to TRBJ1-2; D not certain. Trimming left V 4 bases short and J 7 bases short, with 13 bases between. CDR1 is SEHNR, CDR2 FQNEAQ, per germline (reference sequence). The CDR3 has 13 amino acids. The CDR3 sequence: CASSYAGMGGYTF. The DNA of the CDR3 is TGTGCCAGCAGCTATGCCGGGATGGGTGGCTACACCTTC. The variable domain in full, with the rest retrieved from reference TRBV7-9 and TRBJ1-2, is DTGVSQNPRHKITKRGQNVTFRCDPISEHNRLYWYRQTLGQGPEFLTYFQNEAQLEKSRLLSDRFSAERPKGSFSTLEIQRTEQGDSAMYLCASSYAGMGGYTFGSGTRLTVV.

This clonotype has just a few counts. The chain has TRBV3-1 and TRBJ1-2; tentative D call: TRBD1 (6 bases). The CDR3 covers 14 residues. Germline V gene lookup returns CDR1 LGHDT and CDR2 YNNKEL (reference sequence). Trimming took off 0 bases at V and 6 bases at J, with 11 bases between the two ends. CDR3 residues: CASSQEGGGNGYTF. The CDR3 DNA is TGTGCCAGCAGCCAAGAAGGAGGGGGAAATGGCTACACCTTC.

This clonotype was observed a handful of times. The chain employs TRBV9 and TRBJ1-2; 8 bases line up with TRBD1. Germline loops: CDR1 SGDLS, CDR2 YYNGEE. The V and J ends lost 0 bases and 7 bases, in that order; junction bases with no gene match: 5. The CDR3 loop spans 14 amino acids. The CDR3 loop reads CASSVDGRGLGYTF. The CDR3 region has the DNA TGTGCCAGCAGCGTAGACGGCAGGGGGCTTGGCTACACCTTC.

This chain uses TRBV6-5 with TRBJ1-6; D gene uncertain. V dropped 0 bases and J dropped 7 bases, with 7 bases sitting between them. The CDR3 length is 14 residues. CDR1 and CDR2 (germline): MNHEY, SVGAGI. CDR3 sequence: CASSYSPGNSPLHF. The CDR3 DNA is TGTGCCAGCAGTTACTCGCCGGGGAATTCACCCCTCCACTTT.

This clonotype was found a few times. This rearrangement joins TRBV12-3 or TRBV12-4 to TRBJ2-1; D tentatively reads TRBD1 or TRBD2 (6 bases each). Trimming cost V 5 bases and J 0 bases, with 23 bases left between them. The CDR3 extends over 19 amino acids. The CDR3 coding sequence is TGTGCCAGCAGTCCCCACGGGGGCAGTCGACTGAGCTCCTACAATGAGCAGTTCTTC. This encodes CASSPHGGSRLSSYNEQFF.

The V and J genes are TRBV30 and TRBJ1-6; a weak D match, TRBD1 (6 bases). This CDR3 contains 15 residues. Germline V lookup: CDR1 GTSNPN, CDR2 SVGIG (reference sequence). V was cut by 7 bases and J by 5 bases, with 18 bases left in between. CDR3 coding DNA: TGTGCCTCCCACAGGGAAGCACCAGATAATTCACCCCTCCACTTT. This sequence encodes CASHREAPDNSPLHF. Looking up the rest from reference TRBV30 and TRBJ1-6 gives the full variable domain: SQTIHQWPATLVQPVGSPLSLECTVEGTSNPNLYWYRQAAGRGLQLLFYSVGIGQISSEVPQNLSASRPQDRQFILSSKKLLLSDSGFYLCASHREAPDNSPLHFGNGTRLTVT.

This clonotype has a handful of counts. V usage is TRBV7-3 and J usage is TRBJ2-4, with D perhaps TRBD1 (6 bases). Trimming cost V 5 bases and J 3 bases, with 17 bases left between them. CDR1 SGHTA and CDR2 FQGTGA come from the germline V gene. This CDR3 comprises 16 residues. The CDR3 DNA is TGTGCCAGCAGCATGGGACATGACATGGGCAAAAACATTCAGTACTTC. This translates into CASSMGHDMGKNIQYF.